This is a list of T cell receptor beta chains from one sample in a study of blood T cells in healthy people across ages. TCRdb reprocessed the 5' RACE reads with MiXCR, giving one entry per CDR3 protein. The sample shows some 800,000 distinct CDR3 sequences, around 45% of them seen only once. The sequencing sample was made of blood. All receptors come from a man in his 60s in good health. CDR3s include the opening cysteine and the closing phenylalanine or tryptophan. D genes are given only for firm matches. Part of the rows lack a size; the others show once, few, many or a class for expanded clones.

v_gene	d_gene	abundance	j_gene	CDR3nt	CDR3aa
TRBV4-3	NA	NA	TRBJ2-7	TGCGCCAGTAGCCAAGATATGGGGGGCACAACCTACGAGCAGTACTTC	CASSQDMGGTTYEQYF
TRBV4-3	NA	few	TRBJ1-2	TGCGCCAGCAGCCAAGCTAGGGACAAATACTATGGCTACACCTTC	CASSQARDKYYGYTF
TRBV7-2	NA	NA	TRBJ2-1	TGTGCCAGCAGCTTACGTTCAGGGAGTGTGCAGTTCTTC	CASSLRSGSVQFF
TRBV14	NA	NA	TRBJ2-5	TGTGCCAGCAGCCAACAAGTAGAGACCCAGTACTTC	CASSQQVETQYF
TRBV20-1	NA	few	TRBJ1-2	TGCAGTGCCCAGGATACTAACTATGGCTACACCTTC	CSAQDTNYGYTF
TRBV20-1	NA	NA	TRBJ1-3	TGCAGTGCTAGAGATGGGGGGCAGCCAATTTCTGGAAACACCATATATTTT	CSARDGGQPISGNTIYF
TRBV4-1	NA	few	TRBJ1-2	TGCGCCAGCAGCCTCGACAGAGATAACTATGGCTACACCTTC	CASSLDRDNYGYTF
TRBV30	NA	NA	TRBJ2-6	TGTGCCTGGAGTTTCTCAACCGGGGCCAACGTCCTGACTTTC	CAWSFSTGANVLTF
TRBV6-2/TRBV6-3	NA	few	TRBJ2-7	TGTGCCAGCAGGGCCCACGCGGGGCCGAGCTACGAGCAGTACTTC	CASRAHAGPSYEQYF
TRBV28	NA	few	TRBJ2-1	TGTGCCAGCCGTACCACCGACAGTCTTGTGAATGAGCAGTTCTTC	CASRTTDSLVNEQFF
TRBV2	NA	NA	TRBJ1-2	TGTGCCAGCAGTGGGCAGTCAGTCTATGGCTACACCTTC	CASSGQSVYGYTF
TRBV12-3/TRBV12-4	TRBD1	NA	TRBJ1-2	TGTGCCAGCAGCGGTGACAGGGTCAATGGCTACACCTTC	CASSGDRVNGYTF
TRBV5-1	NA	NA	TRBJ2-7	TGCGCCAGCAGCTTGTTTGCGGGGCCCTCCTACGAGCAGTACTTC	CASSLFAGPSYEQYF
TRBV4-3	TRBD1	few	TRBJ1-2	TGCGCCAGCAGCCAAGAAATCGGGACAGGGAGCTATGGCTACACCTTC	CASSQEIGTGSYGYTF
TRBV28	TRBD2	NA	TRBJ2-5	TGTGCCAGCAGTTCCACCTCTAGCGGGGTAAACAATGAGCAGTACTTC	CASSSTSSGVNNEQYF
TRBV4-1	TRBD2	NA	TRBJ2-7	TGCGCCAGCAGCCAAGATACGGGGGGGTTCTACGAGCAGTACTTC	CASSQDTGGFYEQYF
TRBV12-3/TRBV12-4	NA	NA	TRBJ2-5	TGTGCCAGCACGTTACGGGGTACAGGCGAGACCCAGTACTTC	CASTLRGTGETQYF
TRBV10-3	TRBD2	many	TRBJ2-3	TGTGCCATCAAGTCTAGCGGGGGGACAGATACGCAGTATTTT	CAIKSSGGTDTQYF